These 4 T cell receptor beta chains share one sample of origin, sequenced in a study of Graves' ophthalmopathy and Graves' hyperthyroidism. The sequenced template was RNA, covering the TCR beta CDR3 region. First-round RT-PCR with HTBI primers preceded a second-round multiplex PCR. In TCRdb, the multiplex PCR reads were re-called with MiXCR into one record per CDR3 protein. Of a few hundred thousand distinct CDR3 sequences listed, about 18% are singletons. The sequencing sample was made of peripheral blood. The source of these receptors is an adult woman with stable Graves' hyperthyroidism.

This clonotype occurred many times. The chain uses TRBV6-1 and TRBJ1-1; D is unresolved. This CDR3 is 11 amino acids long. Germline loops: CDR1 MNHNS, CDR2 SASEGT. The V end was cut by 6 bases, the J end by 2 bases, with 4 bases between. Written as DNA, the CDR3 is TGTGCCAGCAGAATCAACACTGAAGCTTTCTTT. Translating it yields CASRINTEAFF.

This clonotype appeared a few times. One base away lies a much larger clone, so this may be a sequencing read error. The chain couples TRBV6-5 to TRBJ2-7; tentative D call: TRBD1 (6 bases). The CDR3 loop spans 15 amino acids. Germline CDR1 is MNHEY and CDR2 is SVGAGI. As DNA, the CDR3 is TGTGCCAGCAGTTACTCGGGACAACGATCCTACGAGCTGTACTTC. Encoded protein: CASSYSGQRSYELYF.

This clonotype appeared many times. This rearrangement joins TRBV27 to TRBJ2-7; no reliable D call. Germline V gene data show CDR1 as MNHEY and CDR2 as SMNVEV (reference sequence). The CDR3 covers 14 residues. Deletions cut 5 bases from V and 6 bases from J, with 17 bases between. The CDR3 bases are TGTGCCAGCAGTACTAACACCGTGGTGGGCGAGCAGTACTTC. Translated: CASSTNTVVGEQYF.

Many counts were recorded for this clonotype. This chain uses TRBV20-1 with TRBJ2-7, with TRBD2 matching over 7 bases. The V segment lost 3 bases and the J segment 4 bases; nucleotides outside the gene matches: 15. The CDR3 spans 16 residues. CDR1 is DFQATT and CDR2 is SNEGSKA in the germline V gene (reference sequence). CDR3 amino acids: CSARSHVRGVGYEQYF. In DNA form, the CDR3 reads TGCAGTGCTAGGTCCCATGTCCGGGGGGTGGGGTACGAGCAGTACTTC.